Listed here is a single TCR beta chain. This CDR3 has 16 amino acids. The germline V gene encodes CDR1 SGHTA and CDR2 FQGNSA. The germline V and J ends were trimmed by 2 bases and 0 bases, with 13 bases remaining between them. This sample stems from a study of blood T cell repertoires in COVID-19. The overall study: Samples taken during acute and convalescent COVID-19 were collected in the United States, Italy and Spain. From T cells, B-cell-depleted T cells, or PBMCs came the material, which was cDNA or gDNA.

Original processing notes: Estimation of nucleated cell counts was performed using reference gene primer amplification. Repertoires were generated with immunoSEQ multiplex PCR, while TCRdb's copy carries only in-frame clones and drops some. V and J calls and clone size follow that table, whereas D and trimming were derived from the DNA. Of 650,000 to 800,000 clones listed, 85% to 90% are singletons. The specimen sequenced was peripheral blood. This TCR came from a woman between 18 and 29 years old with acute or convalescent COVID-19. The rearrangement joins TRBV7-2 to TRBJ1-1; TRBD1 might be the D (5 bases). CDR3 sequence reads: CASSLYWGAMNTEAFF. In DNA, the CDR3 is TGTGCCAGCAGCTTATATTGGGGCGCGATGAACACTGAAGCTTTCTTT.